This T cell receptor beta chain was documented in a study of CD4 and CD8 cells across lung adenocarcinoma regions. Looked up from germline, CDR1 is MNHNS and CDR2 is SASEGT. The CDR3 covers 15 residues. MiXCR was run by TCRdb on the PCR reads, yielding one entry per CDR3 protein. The sample gives fewer than 10,000 distinct CDR3 sequences, roughly 45% of which show up once; around 16% is in the top ten. The patients had localized lung adenocarcinoma, a non-small cell subtype. Sample: CD4+ T cells from the margin of a lung tumor. This sequence originates from a female donor with lung adenocarcinoma. The CD4 and CD8 labels of this study may be unreliable. V is TRBV6-1 and J is TRBJ2-2; D ambiguous. The J call may not be correct, given that the DNA end is closer to TRBJ2-3. The CDR3 DNA follows: TGTGCCAGGAGACTCCCGGCGGTCAGCACCGGTGAGCAGTATTTT. It translates to CARRLPAVSTGEQYF.